The TCR beta chain under discussion was sequenced for a study of regulatory T cells in long-lasting Graves disease. Relying on iRepertoire HTBI primers and Arm-PCR of CDR3 regions, the team built TCR beta libraries. TCRdb reprocessed the multiplex PCR reads with MiXCR, giving one entry per CDR3 protein. Of 400,000 or so distinct CDR3 sequences listed, 23% were seen once; the top ten hold around 24%. Looked up from germline, CDR1 is SGHTA and CDR2 is FQGNSA. V lost 0 bases and J lost 2, with 7 bases in between. This CDR3 has 14 amino acids. The time point here: persistent/refractory GD, antithyroid drugs over 5 years with positive TRAb. Extracted RNA from PBMCs served as the source of the TCR library.

Sample: peripheral blood mononuclear cells (PBMCs), taken when the disease was refractory, from a patient treated with antithyroid drugs. This TCR came from a female donor with Graves disease. The chain joins TRBV7-2 to TRBJ2-5, with D perhaps TRBD2 (5 bases). CDR3: CASSLAEEQETQYF. As DNA, the CDR3 is TGTGCCAGCAGCTTAGCGGAGGAACAAGAGACCCAGTACTTC.